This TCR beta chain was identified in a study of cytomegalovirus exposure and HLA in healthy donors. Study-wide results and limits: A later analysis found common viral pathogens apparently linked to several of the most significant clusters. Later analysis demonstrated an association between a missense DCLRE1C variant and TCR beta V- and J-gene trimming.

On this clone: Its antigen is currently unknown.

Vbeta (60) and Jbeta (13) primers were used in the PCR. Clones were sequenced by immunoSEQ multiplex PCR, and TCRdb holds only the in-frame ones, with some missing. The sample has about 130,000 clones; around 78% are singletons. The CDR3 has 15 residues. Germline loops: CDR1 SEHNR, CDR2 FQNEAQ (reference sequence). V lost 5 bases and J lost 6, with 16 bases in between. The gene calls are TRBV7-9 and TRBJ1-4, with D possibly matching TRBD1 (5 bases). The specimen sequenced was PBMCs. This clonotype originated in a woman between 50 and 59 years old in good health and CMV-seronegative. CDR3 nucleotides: TGTGCCAGCAGCGCAAGGGGAGGGAGTGATGAAAAACTGTTTTTT. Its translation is CASSARGGSDEKLFF.